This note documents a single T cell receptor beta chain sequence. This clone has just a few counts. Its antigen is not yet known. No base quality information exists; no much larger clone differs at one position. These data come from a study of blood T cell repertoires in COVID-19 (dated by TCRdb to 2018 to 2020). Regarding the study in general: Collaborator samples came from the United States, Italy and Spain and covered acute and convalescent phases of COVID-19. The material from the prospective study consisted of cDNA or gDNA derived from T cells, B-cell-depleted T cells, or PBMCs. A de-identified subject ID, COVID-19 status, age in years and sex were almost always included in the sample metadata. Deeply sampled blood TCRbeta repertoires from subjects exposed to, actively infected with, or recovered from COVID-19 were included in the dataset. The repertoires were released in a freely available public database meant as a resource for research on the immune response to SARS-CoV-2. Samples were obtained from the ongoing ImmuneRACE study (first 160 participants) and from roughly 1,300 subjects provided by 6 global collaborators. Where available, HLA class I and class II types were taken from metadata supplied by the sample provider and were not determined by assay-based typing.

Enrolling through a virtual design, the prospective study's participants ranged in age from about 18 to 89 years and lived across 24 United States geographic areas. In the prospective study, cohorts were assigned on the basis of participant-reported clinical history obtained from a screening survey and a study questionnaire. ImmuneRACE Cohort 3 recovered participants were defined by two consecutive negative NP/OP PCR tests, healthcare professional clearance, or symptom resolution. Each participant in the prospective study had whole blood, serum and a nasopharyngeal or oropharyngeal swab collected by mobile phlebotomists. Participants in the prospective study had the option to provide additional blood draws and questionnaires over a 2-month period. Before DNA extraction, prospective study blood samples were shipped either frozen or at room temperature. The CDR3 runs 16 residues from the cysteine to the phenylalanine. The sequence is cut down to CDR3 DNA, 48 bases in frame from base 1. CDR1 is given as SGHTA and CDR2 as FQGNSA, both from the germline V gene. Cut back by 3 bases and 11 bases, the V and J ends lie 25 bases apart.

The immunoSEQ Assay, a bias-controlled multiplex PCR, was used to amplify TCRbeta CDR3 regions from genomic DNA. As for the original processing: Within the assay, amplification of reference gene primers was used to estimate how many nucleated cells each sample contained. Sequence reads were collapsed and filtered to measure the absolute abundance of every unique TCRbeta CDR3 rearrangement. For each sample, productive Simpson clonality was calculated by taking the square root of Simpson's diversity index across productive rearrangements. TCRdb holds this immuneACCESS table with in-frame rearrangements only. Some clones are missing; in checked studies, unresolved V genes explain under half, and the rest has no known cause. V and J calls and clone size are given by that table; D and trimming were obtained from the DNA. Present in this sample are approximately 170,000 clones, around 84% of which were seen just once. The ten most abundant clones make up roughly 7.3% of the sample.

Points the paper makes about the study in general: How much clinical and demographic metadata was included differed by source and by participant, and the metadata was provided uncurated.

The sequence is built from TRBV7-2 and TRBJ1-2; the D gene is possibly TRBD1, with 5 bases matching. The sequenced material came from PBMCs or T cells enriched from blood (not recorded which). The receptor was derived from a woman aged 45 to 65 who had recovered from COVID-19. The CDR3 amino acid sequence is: CASSLDGTGLTLGYTF. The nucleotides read TGTGCCAGCAGCTTGGATGGAACAGGCCTAACCTTGGGGTACACCTTC. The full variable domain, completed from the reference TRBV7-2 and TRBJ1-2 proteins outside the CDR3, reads GAGVSQSPSNKVTEKGKDVELRCDPISGHTALYWYRQSLGQGLEFLIYFQGNSAPDKSGLPSDRFSAERTGGSVSTLTIQRTQQEDSAVYLCASSLDGTGLTLGYTFGSGTRLTVV.